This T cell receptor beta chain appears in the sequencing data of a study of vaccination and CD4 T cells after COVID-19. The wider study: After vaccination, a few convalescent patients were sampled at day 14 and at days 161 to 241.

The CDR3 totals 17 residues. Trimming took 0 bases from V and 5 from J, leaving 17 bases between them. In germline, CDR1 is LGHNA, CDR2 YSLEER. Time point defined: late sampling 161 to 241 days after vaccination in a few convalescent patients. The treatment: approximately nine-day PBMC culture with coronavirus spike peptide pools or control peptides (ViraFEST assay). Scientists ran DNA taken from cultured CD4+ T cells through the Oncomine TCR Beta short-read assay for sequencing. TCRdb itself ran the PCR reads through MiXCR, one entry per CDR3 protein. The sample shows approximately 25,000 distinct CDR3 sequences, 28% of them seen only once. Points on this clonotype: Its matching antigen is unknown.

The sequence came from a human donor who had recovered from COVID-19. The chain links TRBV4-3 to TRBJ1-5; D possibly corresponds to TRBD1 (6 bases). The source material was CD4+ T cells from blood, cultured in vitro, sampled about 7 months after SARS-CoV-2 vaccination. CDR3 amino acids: CASSQDIGGGAYQPQHF. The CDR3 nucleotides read TGCGCCAGCAGCCAAGATATCGGTGGGGGCGCCTATCAGCCCCAGCATTTT.